This T cell receptor beta chain was sequenced in a study of a mutant IDH1 vaccine in newly diagnosed glioma. Method: immunoSEQ multiplex PCR; TCRdb's copy keeps in-frame clones and lacks some. The sample holds some 71,000 clones, around nine tenths seen once. Time point noted: week 35, safety follow-up. One vaccine dose held 300 ug of mutant IDH1 20-mer peptide and came with topical imiquimod. With respect to this clone: What it binds is unknown.

CDR3 length: 14 residues. Germline values: CDR1 MDHEN, CDR2 SYDVKM. Trimming at V came to 6 bases and at J to 8 bases, leaving 4 bases not matched to a gene. This receptor was taken from a young man with glioma. The rearrangement links TRBV28 to TRBJ1-4; 12 bases line up with TRBD1. The material was PBMCs, obtained from a glioma patient whose treatment included an IDH1 peptide vaccine. The CDR3 bases are TGTGCCAGCAGGGGACAGGGGGCTAGGGAAAAACTGTTTTTT. The encoded protein is CASRGQGAREKLFF.